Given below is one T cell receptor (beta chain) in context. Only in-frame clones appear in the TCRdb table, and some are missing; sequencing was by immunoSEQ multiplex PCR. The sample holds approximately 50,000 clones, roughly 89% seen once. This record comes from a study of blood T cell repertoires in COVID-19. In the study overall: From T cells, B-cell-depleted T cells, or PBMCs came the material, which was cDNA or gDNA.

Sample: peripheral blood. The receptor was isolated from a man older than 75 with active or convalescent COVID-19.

The CDR3 coding sequence is TGCAGCGTTGAACAGGGGCCAAATGAAAAACTGTTTTTT. As protein: CSVEQGPNEKLFF. The chain employs TRBV29-1 and TRBJ1-4; the D gene is possibly TRBD1 (6 bases). Trimming cost V 2 bases and J 5 bases, with 9 bases left between them. The CDR3 is made up of 13 amino acids. Germline assignment: CDR1 SQVTM and CDR2 ANQGSEA. The complete variable domain, with remaining parts taken from reference TRBV29-1 and TRBJ1-4, reads SAVISQKPSRDICQRGTSLTIQCQVDSQVTMMFWYRQQPGQSLTLIATANQGSEATYESGFVIDKFPISRPNLTFSTLTVSNMSPEDSSIYLCSVEQGPNEKLFFGSGTQLSVL.